What follows are 23 T cell receptor beta chains derived from one specimen sequenced in a study of T cell changes during pregnancy in multiple sclerosis. Clones were read by immunoSEQ multiplex PCR, and TCRdb kept only the in-frame ones, dropping some. Here the sample spans tens of thousands of clones, 96% being singletons. This specimen consisted of peripheral blood, obtained in the second trimester of pregnancy. Receptor source: a female donor with multiple sclerosis, enrolled in a pregnancy study.

The V gene is TRBV7-9, the J gene TRBJ2-3; 12 bases are a match to TRBD2. CDR3 length: 16 residues. CDR1 and CDR2 (germline): SEHNR, FQNEAQ (reference sequence). Losses at the gene ends were 4 bases for V and 3 bases for J; bases not matched to a gene: 5. CDR3 bases: TGTGCCAGCAGCTCGACTAGCGGGAGCGGAACAGATACGCAGTATTTT. Amino acid sequence: CASSSTSGSGTDTQYF.

This rearrangement joins TRBV4-2 to TRBJ1-2; D not resolved. Germline V gene lookup returns CDR1 LGHNA and CDR2 YNFKEQ. The CDR3 length is 14 residues. Trimming took off 0 bases at V and 7 bases at J, with 12 bases between the two ends. The CDR3 bases are TGTGCCAGCAGCCAAGATAGTACAGTTCTTGGCTACACCTTC. As protein: CASSQDSTVLGYTF.

V gene TRBV29-1 combines with J gene TRBJ2-7; no firm D call. The germline V gene encodes CDR1 SQVTM and CDR2 ANQGSEA. V was shortened by 2 bases and J by 2 bases, with 7 bases between the two germline ends. CDR3 length: 12 residues. CDR3 protein: CSVESFTYEQYF. The CDR3 DNA sequence: TGCAGCGTTGAATCCTTTACCTACGAGCAGTACTTC.

This clone showed up just once. This sequence joins TRBV19 and TRBJ2-7, with 7 nucleotides matching TRBD1. This CDR3 region has 15 residues. J was trimmed by 2 bases and V by 4 bases; bases with no gene match: 8. Germline loops: CDR1 LNHDA, CDR2 SQIVND (reference sequence). CDR3 nucleotide sequence: TGTGCCAGTAGTACGCCGGGACAGATACCCTACGAGCAGTACTTC. Translating gives CASSTPGQIPYEQYF.

The chain employs TRBV7-3 and TRBJ2-1; 14 bases are shared with TRBD2. V lost 5 bases, J lost 8 bases, and 5 bases stayed unmatched. The CDR3 consists of 15 residues. Germline V CDR1 and CDR2: SGHTA, FQGTGA. Written as DNA, the CDR3 is TGTGCCAGCAGCCAGACTAGCGGGGGGGCCTATGAGCAGTTCTTC. Protein product: CASSQTSGGAYEQFF.

The chain uses TRBV4-1 and TRBJ2-2; 7 nucleotides match TRBD1. With V trimmed by 0 bases and J by 2 bases, 6 bases remained unmatched. The CDR3 has 17 amino acids. Germline V gene data show CDR1 as MGHRA and CDR2 as YSYEKL. The CDR3 sequence is CASSQDQEGANTGELFF. Here the CDR3 DNA reads TGCGCCAGCAGCCAAGATCAAGAGGGGGCTAACACCGGGGAGCTGTTTTTT.

The J gene is TRBJ2-7, the V gene TRBV5-1; D not resolved. With 4 bases removed from V and 2 bases from J, the gap between germline ends came to 10 bases. The CDR3 is 13 residues long. Germline loops: CDR1 SGHRS, CDR2 YFSETQ. The CDR3 spells CASSGSGPYEQYF. The DNA for the CDR3 is TGCGCCAGCAGCGGGTCAGGTCCCTACGAGCAGTACTTC.

V is TRBV4-2 and J is TRBJ2-7, with 12 bases fitting TRBD1. After removal of 1 base from V and 6 bases from J, the junction contained 1 base not matched to a gene. This CDR3 has 14 amino acids. Germline CDR1 and CDR2: LGHNA and YNFKEQ. CDR3 bases: TGTGCCAGCAGCCAAGCGGGACAGGGGGCCGAGCAGTACTTC. It encodes CASSQAGQGAEQYF.

The J gene is TRBJ1-3, the V gene TRBV4-1; D is undetermined. From germline, CDR1 is MGHRA and CDR2 YSYEKL. V lost 0 bases, J lost 0 bases, and 12 bases lay in between. The CDR3 loop spans 17 amino acids. Here the CDR3 reads CASSQDKSGSSGNTIYF. The CDR3 nucleotides are TGCGCCAGCAGCCAAGATAAAAGTGGTAGCTCTGGAAACACCATATATTTT.

The chain joins TRBV4-3 to TRBJ1-6; D ambiguous. Germline CDR1 is LGHNA and CDR2 is YSLEER. The V gene lost 2 bases and the J gene lost 8 bases, with 7 bases spanning the gap. The CDR3 runs 13 residues. CDR3 protein: CASSQRGHSPLHF. The CDR3 DNA reads as TGCGCCAGCAGCCAACGCGGGCATTCACCCCTCCACTTT.

Turning to this clone: The sample carries other DNA sequences with the same CDR3. V usage is TRBV5-1 and J usage is TRBJ2-5; TRBD2 aligns across 7 bases. This CDR3 spans 17 amino acids. Germline trimming cut 5 bases from V and 0 bases from J; bases unmatched to any gene: 13. Per the germline V gene, CDR1 is SGHRS and CDR2 is YFSETQ. The CDR3 loop is CASSPGLAVGYQETQYF. In nucleotides, the CDR3 is TGCGCCAGCAGTCCGGGGCTAGCGGTTGGGTACCAAGAGACCCAGTACTTC.

This clone was counted a few times. The V gene is TRBV5-1, the J gene TRBJ2-1; D ambiguous. Germline V lookup: CDR1 SGHRS, CDR2 YFSETQ. V dropped 0 bases and J dropped 10 bases, with 5 bases sitting between them. This CDR3 spans 11 amino acids. CDR3 DNA: TGCGCCAGCAGCTTGGCCGCGGAGCAGTTCTTC. This sequence encodes CASSLAAEQFF. Full variable domain (missing parts from reference TRBV5-1 and TRBJ2-1): KAGVTQTPRYLIKTRGQQVTLSCSPISGHRSVSWYQQTPGQGLQFLFEYFSETQRNKGNFPGRFSGRQFSNSRSEMNVSTLELGDSALYLCASSLAAEQFFGPGTRLTVL.

The gene calls are TRBV5-1 and TRBJ2-5; TRBD2 agrees at 15 bases. J was trimmed by 5 bases and V by 7 bases; bases with no gene match: 0. Per germline, CDR1 SGHRS and CDR2 YFSETQ. This CDR3 spans 13 amino acids. This CDR3 is CASGLAGGETQYF. Here the CDR3 DNA reads TGCGCCAGCGGACTAGCGGGGGGGGAGACCCAGTACTTC.

CDR3 residues: CASSMSFGYTEAFF. The CDR3 DNA sequence: TGTGCCAGTAGTATGTCCTTCGGGTACACTGAAGCTTTCTTT. The V gene is TRBV19, the J gene TRBJ1-1; no firm D call. This CDR3 has 14 amino acids. Trimming took off 3 bases at V and 3 bases at J, with 11 bases between the two ends. Germline V gives CDR1 LNHDA, CDR2 SQIVND (reference sequence).

The chain joins TRBV7-9 to TRBJ2-7; no definite D call. Germline-derived CDR1 and CDR2 are SEHNR and FQNEAQ (reference sequence). V was trimmed by 4 bases and J by 2 bases, leaving 6 bases between them. This CDR3 comprises 12 residues. The CDR3 nucleotides are TGTGCCAGCAGCTCTACAGCCTACGAGCAGTACTTC. It specifies CASSSTAYEQYF.

The chain carries TRBV19 and TRBJ1-1; no clear D gene. CDR1 is LNHDA and CDR2 is SQIVND in the germline V gene (reference sequence). This CDR3 contains 13 residues. V was shortened by 5 bases and J by 5 bases, with 12 bases between the two germline ends. CDR3 in amino acids: CASSPSGGTEAFF. In nucleotides, the CDR3 is TGTGCCAGTAGTCCTTCAGGTGGAACTGAAGCTTTCTTT.

The J gene is TRBJ2-7, the V gene TRBV2; 8 bases align to TRBD1. There are 15 residues in the CDR3. The germline CDR1 and CDR2 sequences are SNHLY and FYNNEI. Trimming at V came to 4 bases and at J to 3 bases, leaving 8 bases not matched to a gene. This CDR3 reads CASSATGVSFYEQYF. The CDR3 coding sequence is TGTGCCAGCAGTGCGACAGGGGTTTCCTTCTACGAGCAGTACTTC.

The chain is built from TRBV7-6 and TRBJ2-7; D is perhaps TRBD1 (6 bases). Germline CDR1 reads SGHVS; CDR2 reads FNYEAQ. With 1 base removed from V and 2 bases from J, the gap between germline ends came to 12 bases. The CDR3 runs 15 residues. CDR3 region: CASSLEETGTYEQYF. CDR3 nucleotide sequence: TGTGCCAGCAGCTTAGAAGAGACAGGAACCTACGAGCAGTACTTC.

The V call is TRBV5-1, the J call TRBJ2-5; 7 bases map to TRBD1. The CDR3 covers 14 residues. Germline assignment: CDR1 SGHRS and CDR2 YFSETQ. The V segment lost 4 bases and the J segment 5 bases; nucleotides outside the gene matches: 8. The CDR3 sequence is CASSIRQGGETQYF. The CDR3 DNA reads as TGCGCCAGCAGCATACGACAGGGCGGGGAGACCCAGTACTTC. The full variable domain, completed using reference TRBV5-1 and TRBJ2-5, is KAGVTQTPRYLIKTRGQQVTLSCSPISGHRSVSWYQQTPGQGLQFLFEYFSETQRNKGNFPGRFSGRQFSNSRSEMNVSTLELGDSALYLCASSIRQGGETQYFGPGTRLLVL.

The chain carries TRBV18 and TRBJ1-5, with D perhaps TRBD1 (5 bases). Between the trimmed V and J ends, which lost 1 base and 6 bases, there was a span of 13 bases. The V gene's germline CDR1 is KGHSH and CDR2 LQKENI. This CDR3 has 15 residues. The CDR3 sequence is CASSPLPTGGQPQHF. The CDR3 DNA is TGTGCCAGCTCACCACTCCCTACCGGGGGTCAGCCCCAGCATTTT.

V and J are TRBV19 and TRBJ2-7; 10 nucleotides align to TRBD2. In germline, CDR1 is LNHDA, CDR2 SQIVND (reference sequence). The CDR3 extends over 15 amino acids. V trimming: 1 base; J trimming: 6 bases; junction bases outside the gene matches: 6. CDR3 bases: TGTGCCAGTAGTATAGGGACTAGCGGCCAGGGCGAGCAGTACTTC. Amino acid sequence: CASSIGTSGQGEQYF.

The chain is built from TRBV5-1 and TRBJ1-1; perhaps TRBD1 as D (6 bases). The V end was cut by 5 bases, the J end by 3 bases, with 11 bases between. This CDR3 is 13 amino acids long. Germline V gene data show CDR1 as SGHRS and CDR2 as YFSETQ. Here the CDR3 DNA reads TGCGCCAGCAGGTCACAGGGTTACACTGAAGCTTTCTTT. Its protein is CASRSQGYTEAFF.

The V call is TRBV18, the J call TRBJ1-2; TRBD1 is a possible D gene (5 bases). Germline CDR1 and CDR2: KGHSH and LQKENI. This CDR3 is 14 amino acids long. V gave up 3 bases and J gave up 6 bases, with 14 bases separating them. The CDR3 sequence is CASSPQGALDGYTF. CDR3 nucleotide sequence: TGTGCCAGCTCACCCCAGGGTGCCCTGGATGGCTACACCTTC.